This T cell receptor (beta chain) was documented in a study of Ad26.COV2.S vaccination and SARS-CoV-2 variants. Study-level points and caveats: An underestimation of total T cell responses may have resulted from the TCR breadth and depth analyses.

TCRdb's table, derived via immunoSEQ multiplex PCR, lists solely in-frame clones and lacks some. Among 87,000 or so clones listed, roughly 84% were seen once. For this clone: Its antigen is as yet unknown.

CDR3 size: 15 residues. Trimming left V 7 bases short and J 0 bases short, with 14 bases between. In germline, CDR1 is MRHNA, CDR2 SNTAGT. The sample here was peripheral blood, taken after recovery from COVID-19. V gene TRBV6-4 combines with J gene TRBJ2-3; D possibly matches TRBD1 or TRBD2 (6 bases each). The receptor's source is a human donor who had recovered from COVID-19. The CDR3 DNA reads as TGTGCCAGCACCGGGGGCGATACTAGCACAGATACGCAGTATTTT. It yields the protein CASTGGDTSTDTQYF.